The source of this T cell receptor beta chain is a study of neurological immune-mediated disorders. Study conclusions and caveats: Patients with HTLV-1-associated myelopathy had the highest level of TCR clonal expansion, whereas patients with multiple sclerosis had the lowest level, falling beneath the level found in healthy controls.

cDNA was made by 5'RACE with 10-nucleotide random UMIs. A single run covered 15-18 subjects with over 200 million TCR-beta sequences. A single record per CDR3 protein comes from TCRdb applying MiXCR to the 5' RACE reads. The sample lists about 50,000 distinct CDR3 sequences; 10% were seen once. Ten or more counts support this clonotype. Its target is unknown. Germline loops: CDR1 SGHTA, CDR2 FQGNSA. V was pared by 4 bases and J by 6 bases, with 12 bases between. CDR3 size: 13 residues. The study built unsorted libraries from 2 million PBMCs kept at -80 C. This TCR was recovered from a man aged 65 to 85 with HTLV-1-associated myelopathy (HAM/TSP). Sequenced sample: PBMCs. The rearrangement links TRBV7-2 to TRBJ2-5, with TRBD2 as a possible D gene (6 bases). CDR3 residues: CASSSGRGKTQYF. Here the CDR3 DNA reads TGTGCCAGCAGCTCAGGCCGGGGGAAGACCCAGTACTTC.